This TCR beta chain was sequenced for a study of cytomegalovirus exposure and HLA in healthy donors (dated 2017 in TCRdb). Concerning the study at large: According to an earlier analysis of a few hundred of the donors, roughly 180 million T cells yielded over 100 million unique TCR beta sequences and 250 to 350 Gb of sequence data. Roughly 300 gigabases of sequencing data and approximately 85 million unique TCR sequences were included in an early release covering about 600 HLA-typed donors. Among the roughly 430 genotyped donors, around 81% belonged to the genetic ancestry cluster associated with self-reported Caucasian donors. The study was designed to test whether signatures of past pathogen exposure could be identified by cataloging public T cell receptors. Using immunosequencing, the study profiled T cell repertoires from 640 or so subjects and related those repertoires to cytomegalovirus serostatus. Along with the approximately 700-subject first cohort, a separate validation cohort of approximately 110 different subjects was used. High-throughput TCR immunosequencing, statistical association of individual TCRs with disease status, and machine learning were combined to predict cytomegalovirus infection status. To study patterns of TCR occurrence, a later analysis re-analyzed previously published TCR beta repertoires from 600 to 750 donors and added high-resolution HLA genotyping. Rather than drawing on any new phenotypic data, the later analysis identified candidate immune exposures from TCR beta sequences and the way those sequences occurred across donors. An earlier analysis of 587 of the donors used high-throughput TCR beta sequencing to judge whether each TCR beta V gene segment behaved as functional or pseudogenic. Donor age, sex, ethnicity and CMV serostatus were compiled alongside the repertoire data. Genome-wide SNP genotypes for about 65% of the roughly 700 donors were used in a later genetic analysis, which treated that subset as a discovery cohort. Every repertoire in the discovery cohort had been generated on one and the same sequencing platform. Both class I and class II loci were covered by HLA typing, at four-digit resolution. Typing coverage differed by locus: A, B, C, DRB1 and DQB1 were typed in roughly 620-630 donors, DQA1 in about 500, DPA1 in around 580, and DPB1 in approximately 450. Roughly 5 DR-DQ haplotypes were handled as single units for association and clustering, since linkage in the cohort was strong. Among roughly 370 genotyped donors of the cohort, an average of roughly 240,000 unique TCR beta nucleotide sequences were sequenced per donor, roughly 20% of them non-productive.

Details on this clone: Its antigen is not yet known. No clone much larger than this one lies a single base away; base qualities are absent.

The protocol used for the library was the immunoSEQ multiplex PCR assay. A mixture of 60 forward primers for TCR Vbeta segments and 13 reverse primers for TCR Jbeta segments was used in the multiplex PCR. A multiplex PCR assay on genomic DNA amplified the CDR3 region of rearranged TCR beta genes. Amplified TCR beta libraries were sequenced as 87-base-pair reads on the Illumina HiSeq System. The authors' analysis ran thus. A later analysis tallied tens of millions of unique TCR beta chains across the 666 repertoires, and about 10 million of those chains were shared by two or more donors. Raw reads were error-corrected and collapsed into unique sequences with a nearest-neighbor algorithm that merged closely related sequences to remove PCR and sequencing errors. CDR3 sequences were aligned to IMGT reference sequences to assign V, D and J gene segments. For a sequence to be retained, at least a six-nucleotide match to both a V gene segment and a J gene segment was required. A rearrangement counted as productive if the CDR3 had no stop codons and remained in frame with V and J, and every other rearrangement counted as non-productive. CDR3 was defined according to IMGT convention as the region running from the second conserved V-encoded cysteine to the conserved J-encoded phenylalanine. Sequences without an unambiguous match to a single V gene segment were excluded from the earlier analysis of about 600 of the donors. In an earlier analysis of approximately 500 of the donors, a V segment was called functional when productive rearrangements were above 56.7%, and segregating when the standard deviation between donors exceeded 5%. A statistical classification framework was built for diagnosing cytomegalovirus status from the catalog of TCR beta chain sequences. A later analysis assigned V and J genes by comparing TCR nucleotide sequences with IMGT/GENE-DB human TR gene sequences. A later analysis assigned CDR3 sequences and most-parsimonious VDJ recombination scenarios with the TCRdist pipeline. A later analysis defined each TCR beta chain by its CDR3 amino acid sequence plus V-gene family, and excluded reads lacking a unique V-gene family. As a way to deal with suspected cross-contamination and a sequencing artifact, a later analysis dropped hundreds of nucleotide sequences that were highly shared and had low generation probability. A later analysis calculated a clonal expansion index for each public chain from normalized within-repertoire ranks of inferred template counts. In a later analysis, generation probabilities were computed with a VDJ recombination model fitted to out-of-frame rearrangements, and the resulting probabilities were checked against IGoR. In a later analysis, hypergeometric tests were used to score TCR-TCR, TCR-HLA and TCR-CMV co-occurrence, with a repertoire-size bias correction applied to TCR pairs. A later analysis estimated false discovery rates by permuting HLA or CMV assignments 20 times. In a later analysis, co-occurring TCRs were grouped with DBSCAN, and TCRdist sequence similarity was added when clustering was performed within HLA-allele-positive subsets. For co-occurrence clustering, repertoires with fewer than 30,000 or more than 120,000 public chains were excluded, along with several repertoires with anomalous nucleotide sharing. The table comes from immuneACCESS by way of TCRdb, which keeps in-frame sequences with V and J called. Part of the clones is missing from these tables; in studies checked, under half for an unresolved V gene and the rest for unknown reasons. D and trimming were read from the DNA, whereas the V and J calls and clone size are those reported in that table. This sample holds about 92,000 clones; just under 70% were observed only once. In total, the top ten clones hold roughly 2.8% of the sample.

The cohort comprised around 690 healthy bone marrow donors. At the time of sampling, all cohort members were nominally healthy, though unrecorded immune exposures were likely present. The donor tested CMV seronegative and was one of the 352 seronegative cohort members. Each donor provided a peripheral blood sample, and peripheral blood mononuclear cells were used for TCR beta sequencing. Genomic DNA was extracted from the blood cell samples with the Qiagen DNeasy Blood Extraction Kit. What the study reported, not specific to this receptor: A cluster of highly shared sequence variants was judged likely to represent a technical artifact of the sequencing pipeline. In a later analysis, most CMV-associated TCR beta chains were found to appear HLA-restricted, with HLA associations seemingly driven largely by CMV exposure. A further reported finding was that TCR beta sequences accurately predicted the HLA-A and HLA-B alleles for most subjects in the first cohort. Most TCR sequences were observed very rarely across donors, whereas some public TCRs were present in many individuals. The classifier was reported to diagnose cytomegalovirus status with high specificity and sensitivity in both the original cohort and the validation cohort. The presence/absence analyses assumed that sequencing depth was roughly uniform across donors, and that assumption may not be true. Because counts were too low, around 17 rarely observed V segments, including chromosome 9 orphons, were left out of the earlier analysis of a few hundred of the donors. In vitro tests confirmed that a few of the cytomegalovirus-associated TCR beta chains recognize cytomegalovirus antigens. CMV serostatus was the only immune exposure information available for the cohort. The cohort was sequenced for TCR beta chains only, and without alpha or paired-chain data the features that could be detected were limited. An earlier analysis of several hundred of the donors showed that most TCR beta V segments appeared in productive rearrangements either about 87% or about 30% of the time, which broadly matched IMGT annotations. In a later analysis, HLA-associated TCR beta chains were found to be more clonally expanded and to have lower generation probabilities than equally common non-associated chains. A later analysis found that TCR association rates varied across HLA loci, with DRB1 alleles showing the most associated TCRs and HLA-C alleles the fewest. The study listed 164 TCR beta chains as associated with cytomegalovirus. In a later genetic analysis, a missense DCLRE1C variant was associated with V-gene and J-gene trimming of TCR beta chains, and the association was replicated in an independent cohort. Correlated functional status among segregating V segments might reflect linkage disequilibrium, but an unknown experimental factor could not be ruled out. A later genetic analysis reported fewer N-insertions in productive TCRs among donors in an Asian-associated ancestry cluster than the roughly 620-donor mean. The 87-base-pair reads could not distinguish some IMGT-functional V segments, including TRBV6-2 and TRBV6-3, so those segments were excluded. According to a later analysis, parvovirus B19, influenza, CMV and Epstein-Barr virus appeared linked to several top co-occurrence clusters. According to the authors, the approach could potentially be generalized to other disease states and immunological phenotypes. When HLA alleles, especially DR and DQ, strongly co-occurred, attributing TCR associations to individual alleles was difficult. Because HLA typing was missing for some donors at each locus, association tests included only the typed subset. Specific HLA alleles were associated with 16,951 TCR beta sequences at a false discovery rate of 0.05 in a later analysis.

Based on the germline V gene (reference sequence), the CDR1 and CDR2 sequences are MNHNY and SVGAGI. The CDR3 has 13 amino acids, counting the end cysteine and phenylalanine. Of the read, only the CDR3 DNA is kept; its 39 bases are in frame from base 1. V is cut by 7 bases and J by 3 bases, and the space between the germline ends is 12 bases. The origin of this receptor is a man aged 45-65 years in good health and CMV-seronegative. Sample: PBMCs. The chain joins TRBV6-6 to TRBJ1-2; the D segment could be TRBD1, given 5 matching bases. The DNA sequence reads TGTGCCAGCAATCCGCGCAGGGACTATGGCTACACCTTC. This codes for CASNPRRDYGYTF.